These T cell receptor beta chains were read from a single sample in a study of Tregs in tolerant kidney transplant recipients. TCRdb's copy holds only in-frame clones and misses some; the assay was immunoSEQ multiplex PCR. The profile shows approximately 15,000 clones, 80% of them singletons. This material consisted of Tregs from blood, taken before the transplant. These receptors all stem from a human donor who received a combined kidney and bone marrow transplant. CDR3s include the opening cysteine and the closing phenylalanine or tryptophan. The D gene is left open where the match is weak. Clone size is shown for a subset of rows, as once, few, many or a class of expanded clone.

J gene: TRBJ2-3; clone size: .; V gene: TRBV2; D gene: TRBD2; CDR3 DNA: TGTGCCAGCAGTGATACTAGCGGGGGTTATACGCAGTATTTT; CDR3 protein: CASSDTSGGYTQYF
J gene: TRBJ2-3; clone size: .; V gene: TRBV28; D gene: TRBD2; CDR3 DNA: TGTGCCAGCAGTTCCGTAGCGGGAGGGGCAGATACGCAGTATTTT; CDR3 protein: CASSSVAGGADTQYF
J gene: TRBJ1-2; clone size: .; V gene: TRBV27; D gene: TRBD1; CDR3 DNA: TGTGCCACCAGTACAGGGGGCTATGGCTACACCTTC; CDR3 protein: CATSTGGYGYTF
J gene: TRBJ1-2; clone size: .; V gene: TRBV19; D gene: TRBD1; CDR3 DNA: TGTGCCAGTAGTATAGGTGGGACAGGGTTCTTATACTATGGCTACACCTTC; CDR3 protein: CASSIGGTGFLYYGYTF
J gene: TRBJ1-2; clone size: .; V gene: TRBV5-8; D gene: .; CDR3 DNA: TGTGCCAGCAGCTTGGCCGGGGGCTACACCTTC; CDR3 protein: CASSLAGGYTF
J gene: TRBJ1-2; clone size: .; V gene: TRBV6-1; D gene: TRBD1; CDR3 DNA: TGTGCCAGCAGTGAAAGACAGGGCCCATATGGCTACACCTTC; CDR3 protein: CASSERQGPYGYTF
J gene: TRBJ2-2; clone size: .; V gene: TRBV27; D gene: TRBD2; CDR3 DNA: TGTGCCAGCAGTATCAGGACTAGCACCGGGGAGCTGTTTTTT; CDR3 protein: CASSIRTSTGELFF
J gene: TRBJ2-2; clone size: .; V gene: TRBV10-2; D gene: .; CDR3 DNA: TGCGCCAGCAGTGACTTAAGGGCAAGCGGCGGGGAGCTGTTTTTT; CDR3 protein: CASSDLRASGGELFF
J gene: TRBJ1-2; clone size: few; V gene: TRBV5-1; D gene: TRBD1; CDR3 DNA: TGCGCCAGCAGCGGTTGGGACAGGGCCTACTTC; CDR3 protein: CASSGWDRAYF
J gene: TRBJ1-6; clone size: .; V gene: TRBV28; D gene: TRBD1; CDR3 DNA: TGTGCCAGCAGTTTCTACCGACAGGGCCTAGCGGGGGTGGCCCTCCACTTT; CDR3 protein: CASSFYRQGLAGVALHF
J gene: TRBJ2-7; clone size: .; V gene: TRBV11-2; D gene: .; CDR3 DNA: TGTGCCAGCAGCCCGGTTAGTAGCGGCTACGAGCAGTACTTC; CDR3 protein: CASSPVSSGYEQYF
J gene: TRBJ1-2; clone size: .; V gene: TRBV5-1; D gene: .; CDR3 DNA: TGCGCCAGCAGCCCGGAGGGCACTAACTATGGCTACACCTTC; CDR3 protein: CASSPEGTNYGYTF
J gene: TRBJ2-5; clone size: .; V gene: TRBV30; D gene: .; CDR3 DNA: TGTGCCTGGAATATGCTTGGACTGCAAGAGACCCAGTACTTC; CDR3 protein: CAWNMLGLQETQYF
J gene: TRBJ1-4; clone size: .; V gene: TRBV6-1; D gene: .; CDR3 DNA: TGTGCCAGCAGTCTTTTGGTCAGGGATGAAAAACTGTTTTTT; CDR3 protein: CASSLLVRDEKLFF
J gene: TRBJ2-7; clone size: few; V gene: TRBV7-2; D gene: TRBD1; CDR3 DNA: TGTGCCAGCAGCTTCTCCCCGGACAGGAAATCCTACGAGCAGTACTTC; CDR3 protein: CASSFSPDRKSYEQYF
J gene: TRBJ2-5; clone size: .; V gene: TRBV18; D gene: TRBD2; CDR3 DNA: TGTGCCAGCTCATCCCTCCCGCGGGGGTACCAAGAGACCCAGTACTTC; CDR3 protein: CASSSLPRGYQETQYF
J gene: TRBJ2-7; clone size: .; V gene: TRBV5-3; D gene: .; CDR3 DNA: TGTGCCAGAAGCTTGGGGCCCCCTGGGGGACACTTCCCCCCTTACGAGCAGTACTTC; CDR3 protein: CARSLGPPGGHFPPYEQYF
J gene: TRBJ2-6; clone size: .; V gene: TRBV19; D gene: TRBD1; CDR3 DNA: TGTGCCAGTAGTGTAACAGGGGGCTCTGGGGCCAACGTCCTGACTTTC; CDR3 protein: CASSVTGGSGANVLTF
J gene: TRBJ1-1; clone size: .; V gene: TRBV5-1; D gene: .; CDR3 DNA: TGCGCCAGCAGCTTGGAAGGGGCCGCTAAAACTGCTGAAGCTTTCTTT; CDR3 protein: CASSLEGAAKTAEAFF
J gene: TRBJ1-3; clone size: .; V gene: TRBV18; D gene: .; CDR3 DNA: TGTGCCAGCTCATCACGCGGGACGGTTAGCTCTGGAAACACCATATATTTT; CDR3 protein: CASSSRGTVSSGNTIYF
J gene: TRBJ1-3; clone size: .; V gene: TRBV11-2; D gene: .; CDR3 DNA: TGTGCCAGCAGCTTAGAGGGGAGAGGAAACACCATATATTTT; CDR3 protein: CASSLEGRGNTIYF
J gene: TRBJ2-2; clone size: few; V gene: TRBV11-2; D gene: TRBD1; CDR3 DNA: TGTGCCAGCAGCCGCAGGGACAGGGGGACCGGGGAGCTGTTTTTT; CDR3 protein: CASSRRDRGTGELFF
J gene: TRBJ1-5; clone size: once; V gene: TRBV12-5; D gene: .; CDR3 DNA: TGTGCTAGTGGTTTGGGTCTCCAGGGGAGCAATCAGCCCCAGCATTTT; CDR3 protein: CASGLGLQGSNQPQHF
J gene: TRBJ1-6; clone size: .; V gene: TRBV4-1; D gene: .; CDR3 DNA: TGCGCCAGCAGCCAAGGGCAGGGCCCTTATAATTCACCCCTCCACTTT; CDR3 protein: CASSQGQGPYNSPLHF
J gene: TRBJ2-2; clone size: .; V gene: TRBV27; D gene: .; CDR3 DNA: TGTGCCAGCAGACAGCTAAACACCGGGGAGCTGTTTTTT; CDR3 protein: CASRQLNTGELFF
J gene: TRBJ2-2; clone size: few; V gene: TRBV10-1; D gene: .; CDR3 DNA: TGCGCCAGCAGTGAGGGGAGGACCGGGGAGCTGTTTTTT; CDR3 protein: CASSEGRTGELFF
J gene: TRBJ2-3; clone size: .; V gene: TRBV5-1; D gene: TRBD1; CDR3 DNA: TGCGCCAGCAGCTTGGGTAGGGGGCCCTACACAGATACGCAGTATTTT; CDR3 protein: CASSLGRGPYTDTQYF
J gene: TRBJ1-2; clone size: .; V gene: TRBV2; D gene: TRBD1; CDR3 DNA: TGTGCCAGCAGTAAGGACAGGGGGCACTATGGCTACACCTTC; CDR3 protein: CASSKDRGHYGYTF
J gene: TRBJ2-7; clone size: few; V gene: TRBV27; D gene: .; CDR3 DNA: TGTGCCAGCAGTTTAAGACCGGGTCCGTACGAGCAGTACTTC; CDR3 protein: CASSLRPGPYEQYF
J gene: TRBJ1-1; clone size: few; V gene: TRBV14; D gene: .; CDR3 DNA: TGTGCCAGCAGCCAAGGACACGGGGGTGGGACTGAAGCTTTCTTT; CDR3 protein: CASSQGHGGGTEAFF
J gene: TRBJ2-1; clone size: .; V gene: TRBV7-9; D gene: .; CDR3 DNA: TGTGCCAGCAGCTTTCAGTTTGAGCAGTTCTTC; CDR3 protein: CASSFQFEQFF
J gene: TRBJ2-7; clone size: .; V gene: TRBV18; D gene: TRBD1; CDR3 DNA: TGTGCCAGCTCACGTTCCCGGGACAGTTCCTACGAGCAGTACTTC; CDR3 protein: CASSRSRDSSYEQYF
J gene: TRBJ2-1; clone size: .; V gene: TRBV6-5; D gene: TRBD1; CDR3 DNA: TGTGCCAGCAGTAACGCCGGGACAGGGGGGAATGAGCAGTTCTTC; CDR3 protein: CASSNAGTGGNEQFF
J gene: TRBJ1-4; clone size: .; V gene: TRBV7-2; D gene: .; CDR3 DNA: TGTGCCAGCAGCAAACAGGGTATAGGGAATGAAAAACTGTTTTTT; CDR3 protein: CASSKQGIGNEKLFF
J gene: TRBJ2-1; clone size: .; V gene: TRBV28; D gene: TRBD1; CDR3 DNA: TGTGCCAGCAGTTCCAAGGGGGCTAGCAGGGATGAGCAGTTCTTC; CDR3 protein: CASSSKGASRDEQFF
J gene: TRBJ2-3; clone size: .; V gene: TRBV4-1; D gene: TRBD2; CDR3 DNA: TGCGCCAGCAGCCGCCGACTAGCGGGGGCCACTAGCACAGATACGCAGTATTTT; CDR3 protein: CASSRRLAGATSTDTQYF
J gene: TRBJ1-2; clone size: .; V gene: TRBV2; D gene: .; CDR3 DNA: TGTGCCAGCAGAGTTCGAAGGGGTGGCTATGGCTACACCTTC; CDR3 protein: CASRVRRGGYGYTF
J gene: TRBJ2-7; clone size: .; V gene: TRBV18; D gene: .; CDR3 DNA: TGTGCCAGCTCTTCCTCCGGGACACCCTACGAGCAGTACTTC; CDR3 protein: CASSSSGTPYEQYF
J gene: TRBJ2-3; clone size: .; V gene: TRBV15; D gene: TRBD1; CDR3 DNA: TGTGCCACCAGCAGATGGACAGGGGGCTCAGATACGCAGTATTTT; CDR3 protein: CATSRWTGGSDTQYF
J gene: TRBJ2-7; clone size: .; V gene: TRBV5-5; D gene: .; CDR3 DNA: TGTGCCAGCACCCTGGGGGGCTACGAGCAGTACTTC; CDR3 protein: CASTLGGYEQYF
J gene: TRBJ2-2; clone size: few; V gene: TRBV10-3; D gene: .; CDR3 DNA: TGTGCCATCAGGGCCCAAGCCGGGGAGCTGTTTTTT; CDR3 protein: CAIRAQAGELFF
J gene: TRBJ2-7; clone size: .; V gene: TRBV29-1; D gene: .; CDR3 DNA: TGCAGCGCTGGATCAGGGGTCCAAGACGAGCAGTACTTC; CDR3 protein: CSAGSGVQDEQYF
J gene: TRBJ2-4; clone size: .; V gene: TRBV6-5; D gene: .; CDR3 DNA: TGTGCCAGCAGTTACTCGTTAGCGTTAGCCAAAAACATTCAGTACTTC; CDR3 protein: CASSYSLALAKNIQYF
J gene: TRBJ1-1; clone size: .; V gene: TRBV14; D gene: TRBD1; CDR3 DNA: TGTGCCAGCAGCCAACGGGGCAGGGGGTATTCAAGTGAAGCTTTCTTT; CDR3 protein: CASSQRGRGYSSEAFF
J gene: TRBJ2-2; clone size: .; V gene: TRBV10-3; D gene: .; CDR3 DNA: TGTGCCATCCGAGATACCAGGTGGGAGCTGTTTTTT; CDR3 protein: CAIRDTRWELFF
J gene: TRBJ1-4; clone size: .; V gene: TRBV5-1; D gene: .; CDR3 DNA: TGCGCCAGCAGCTTGTCCGGTACGGCGGGGGAAAAACTGTTTTTT; CDR3 protein: CASSLSGTAGEKLFF
J gene: TRBJ1-3; clone size: .; V gene: TRBV6-1; D gene: .; CDR3 DNA: TGTGCCAGCAGTCGGGGGGGGTGGGACACCATATATTTT; CDR3 protein: CASSRGGWDTIYF
J gene: TRBJ1-5; clone size: few; V gene: TRBV28; D gene: .; CDR3 DNA: TGTGCCAGCAGTTTATCGACAGGCAATCAGCCCCAGCATTTT; CDR3 protein: CASSLSTGNQPQHF
J gene: TRBJ1-5; clone size: .; V gene: TRBV15; D gene: TRBD1; CDR3 DNA: TGTGCCACCAGCCGAGACAGGGGCAATCAGCCCCAGCATTTT; CDR3 protein: CATSRDRGNQPQHF
J gene: TRBJ1-2; clone size: few; V gene: TRBV28; D gene: .; CDR3 DNA: TGTGCCAGCAGTTTGCCTAGGGGGACAAATGCTAACTATGGCTACACCTTC; CDR3 protein: CASSLPRGTNANYGYTF